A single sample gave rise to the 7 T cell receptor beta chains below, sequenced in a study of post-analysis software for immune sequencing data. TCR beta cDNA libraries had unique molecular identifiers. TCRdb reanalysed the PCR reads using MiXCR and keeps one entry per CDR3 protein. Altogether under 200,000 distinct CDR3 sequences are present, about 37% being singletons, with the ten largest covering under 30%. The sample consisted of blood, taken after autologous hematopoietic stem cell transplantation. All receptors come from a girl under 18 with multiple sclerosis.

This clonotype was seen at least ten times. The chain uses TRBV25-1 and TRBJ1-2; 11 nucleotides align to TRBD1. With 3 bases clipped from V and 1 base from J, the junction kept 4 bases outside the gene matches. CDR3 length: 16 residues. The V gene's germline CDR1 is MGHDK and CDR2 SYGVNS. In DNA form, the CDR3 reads TGTGCCAGCAGTGAGGACAGGGGGCGCGGTAACTATGGCTACACCTTC. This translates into CASSEDRGRGNYGYTF.

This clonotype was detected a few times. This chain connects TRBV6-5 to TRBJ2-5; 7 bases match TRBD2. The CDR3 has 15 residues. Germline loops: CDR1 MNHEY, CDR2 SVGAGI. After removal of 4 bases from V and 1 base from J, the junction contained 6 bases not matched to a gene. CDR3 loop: CASSLAGDIQETQYF. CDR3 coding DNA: TGTGCCAGCAGTTTGGCGGGAGATATCCAAGAGACCCAGTACTTC.

The CDR3 protein is CSATPGGGDNQPQHF. The CDR3 DNA reads as TGCAGTGCAACTCCCGGGGGGGGGGACAATCAGCCCCAGCATTTT. The chain employs TRBV20-1 and TRBJ1-5; D might be TRBD1 (5 bases). Looked up from germline, CDR1 is DFQATT and CDR2 is SNEGSKA (reference sequence). The CDR3 contains 15 residues. Between the trimmed V and J ends, which lost 6 bases and 3 bases, there was a span of 18 bases.

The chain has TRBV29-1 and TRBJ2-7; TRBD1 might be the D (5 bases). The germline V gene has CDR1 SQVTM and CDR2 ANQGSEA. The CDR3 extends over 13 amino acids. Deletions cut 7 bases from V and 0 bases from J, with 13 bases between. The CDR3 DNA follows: TGCAGCGGGGTGGGGCAGAACTCCTACGAGCAGTACTTC. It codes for CSGVGQNSYEQYF.

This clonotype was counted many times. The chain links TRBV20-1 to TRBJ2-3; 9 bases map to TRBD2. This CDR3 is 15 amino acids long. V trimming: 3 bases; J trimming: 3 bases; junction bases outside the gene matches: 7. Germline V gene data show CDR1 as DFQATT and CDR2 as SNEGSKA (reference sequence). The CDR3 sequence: CSASVSGSETDTQYF. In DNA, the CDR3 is TGCAGTGCTAGTGTTAGCGGGAGTGAGACAGATACGCAGTATTTT.

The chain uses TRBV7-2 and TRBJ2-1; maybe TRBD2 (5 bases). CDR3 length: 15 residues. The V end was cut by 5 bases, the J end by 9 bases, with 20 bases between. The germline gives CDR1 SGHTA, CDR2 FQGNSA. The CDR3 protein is CASSVDRASKVEQFF. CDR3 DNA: TGTGCCAGCAGCGTAGATCGGGCTAGCAAGGTTGAGCAGTTCTTC.

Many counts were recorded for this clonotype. The CDR3 loop reads CASSQGSGPYNEQFF. CDR3 sequence (DNA): TGTGCCAGCAGCCAAGGAAGCGGACCGTACAATGAGCAGTTCTTC. This rearrangement joins TRBV3-1 to TRBJ2-1; D perhaps matches TRBD2 (5 bases). CDR3 length equals 15 residues. The germline gives CDR1 LGHDT, CDR2 YNNKEL (reference sequence). V was pared by 1 base and J by 4 bases, with 11 bases between.